Each of the 4 T cell receptor beta chains below was sequenced from the same sample in a study of blood T cells in healthy people across ages. Using a J-beta primer mix together with a sample-barcoded 5' primer, a second PCR was run for roughly 7 to 11 cycles. Each CDR3 protein is one row after TCRdb ran MiXCR on the 5' RACE reads. The sample lists 650,000 to 900,000 distinct CDR3 sequences, under 80% seen once, with around a quarter in the top ten. The sample taken for sequencing was blood. The receptor set was obtained from a man under 40 in good health.

This rearrangement joins TRBV6-1 to TRBJ1-1; possible D gene TRBD1, 6 bases. Trimming took off 6 bases at V and 0 bases at J, with 11 bases between the two ends. Germline V gene sequence: CDR1 MNHNS, CDR2 SASEGT. This CDR3 contains 14 residues. CDR3 nucleotide sequence: TGTGCCAGCAGCGAGGACAGAATGAACACTGAAGCTTTCTTT. As protein: CASSEDRMNTEAFF.

The V and J genes are TRBV15 and TRBJ1-2; D is perhaps TRBD1 (6 bases). Trimming left V 3 bases short and J 8 bases short, with 13 bases between. CDR3 length: 13 amino acids. Germline loops: CDR1 LNHNV, CDR2 YYDKDF (reference sequence). In nucleotides, the CDR3 is TGTGCCACCAGCAGCTACGGGGGCGAGGGCTACACCTTC. It translates to CATSSYGGEGYTF. The full variable domain, rest sourced from reference TRBV15 and TRBJ1-2, is DAMVIQNPRYQVTQFGKPVTLSCSQTLNHNVMYWYQQKSSQAPKLLFHYYDKDFNNEADTPDNFQSRRPNTSFCFLDIRSPGLGDTAMYLCATSSYGGEGYTFGSGTRLTVV.

The sample holds a few counts of this clonotype. V usage is TRBV12-3 or TRBV12-4 and J usage is TRBJ2-7; the D call may be TRBD1 or TRBD2 (5 bases each). This CDR3 comprises 13 residues. Trimming stripped 6 bases from V and 7 bases from J, with 16 bases between. CDR3 protein: CASRGEIFGEQYF. The CDR3 nucleotides read TGTGCCAGCAGGGGGGAGATTTTCGGGGAGCAGTACTTC.

This chain links TRBV20-1 with TRBJ2-5; D remains unclear. The CDR3 is 14 residues long. V was cut by 0 bases and J by 2 bases, with 10 bases left in between. Per the germline V gene, CDR1 is DFQATT and CDR2 is SNEGSKA (reference sequence). The CDR3 spells CSARDPFSQETQYF. In DNA, the CDR3 is TGCAGTGCTAGAGATCCATTTAGTCAAGAGACCCAGTACTTC.